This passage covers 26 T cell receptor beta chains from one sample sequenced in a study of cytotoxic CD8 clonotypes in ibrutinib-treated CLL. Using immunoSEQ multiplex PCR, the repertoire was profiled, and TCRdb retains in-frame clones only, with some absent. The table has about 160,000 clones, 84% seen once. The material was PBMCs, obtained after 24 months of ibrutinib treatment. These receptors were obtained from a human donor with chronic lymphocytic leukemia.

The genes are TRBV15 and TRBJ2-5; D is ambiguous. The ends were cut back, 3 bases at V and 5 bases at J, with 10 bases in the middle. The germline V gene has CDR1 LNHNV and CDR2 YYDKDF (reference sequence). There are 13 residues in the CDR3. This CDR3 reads CATSSGLLETQYF. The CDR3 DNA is TGTGCCACCAGCAGCGGGCTTCTGGAGACCCAGTACTTC.

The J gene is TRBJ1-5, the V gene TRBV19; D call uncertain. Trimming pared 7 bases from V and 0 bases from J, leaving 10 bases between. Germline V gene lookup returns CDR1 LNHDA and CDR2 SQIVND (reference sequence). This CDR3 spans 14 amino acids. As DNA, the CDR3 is TGTGCCAGTAATGGAGCTTATAGCAATCAGCCCCAGCATTTT. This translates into CASNGAYSNQPQHF. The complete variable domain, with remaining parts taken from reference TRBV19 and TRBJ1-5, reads DGGITQSPKYLFRKEGQNVTLSCEQNLNHDAMYWYRQDPGQGLRLIYYSQIVNDFQKGDIAEGYSVSREKKESFPLTVTSAQKNPTAFYLCASNGAYSNQPQHFGDGTRLSIL.

CDR3 nucleotides: TGTGCCAGTAGTATCTCGGGAACACCGGTGGGAAAACTGTTTTTT. It translates to CASSISGTPVGKLFF. J is TRBJ1-4 and V is TRBV19; D call uncertain. The CDR3 sequence is 15 residues long. Germline CDR1 LNHDA, CDR2 SQIVND (reference sequence). Trimming pared 3 bases from V and 10 bases from J, leaving 18 bases between. The full variable domain, in which reference TRBV19 and TRBJ1-4 provide the parts outside the CDR3, is DGGITQSPKYLFRKEGQNVTLSCEQNLNHDAMYWYRQDPGQGLRLIYYSQIVNDFQKGDIAEGYSVSREKKESFPLTVTSAQKNPTAFYLCASSISGTPVGKLFFGSGTQLSVL.

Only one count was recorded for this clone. The CDR3 is CAISEDSNYGYTF. DNA for the CDR3: TGTGCCATCAGTGAGGACAGTAACTATGGCTACACCTTC. The rearrangement uses TRBV10-3 and TRBJ1-2, with TRBD1 as a possible D gene (5 bases). The CDR3 extends over 13 amino acids. V was pared by 2 bases and J by 1 base, with 5 bases between. Germline V gives CDR1 ENHRY, CDR2 SYGVKD.

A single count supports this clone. The CDR3 loop is CASSYGTSGSNEQFF. The CDR3 DNA reads TGTGCCAGCAGTTACGGGACTAGCGGGAGTAATGAGCAGTTCTTC. The rearrangement links TRBV6-5 to TRBJ2-1; 14 bases line up with TRBD2. The CDR3 totals 15 residues. V lost 2 bases to trimming and J lost 7 bases; unmatched junction nucleotides: 1. Germline V gene data show CDR1 as MNHEY and CDR2 as SVGAGI.

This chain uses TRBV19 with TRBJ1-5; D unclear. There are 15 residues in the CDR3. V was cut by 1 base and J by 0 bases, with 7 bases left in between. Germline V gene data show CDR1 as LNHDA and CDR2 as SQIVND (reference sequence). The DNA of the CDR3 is TGTGCCAGTAGTATAGCAAGAGTTAGCAATCAGCCCCAGCATTTT. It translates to CASSIARVSNQPQHF.

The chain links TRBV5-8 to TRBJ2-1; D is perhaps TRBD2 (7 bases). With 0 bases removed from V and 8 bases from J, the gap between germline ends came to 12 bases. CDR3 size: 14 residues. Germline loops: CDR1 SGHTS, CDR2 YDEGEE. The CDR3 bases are TGTGCCAGCAGCTTGGATCGGGGGGCGGATGAGCAGTTCTTC. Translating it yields CASSLDRGADEQFF.

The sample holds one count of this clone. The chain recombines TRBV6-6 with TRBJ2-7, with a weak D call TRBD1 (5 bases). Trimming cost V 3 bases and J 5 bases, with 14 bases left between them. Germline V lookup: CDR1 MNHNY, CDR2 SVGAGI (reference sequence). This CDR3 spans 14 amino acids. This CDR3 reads CASSYRQGGHEQYF. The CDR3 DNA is TGTGCCAGCAGTTATAGGCAGGGCGGCCACGAGCAGTACTTC.

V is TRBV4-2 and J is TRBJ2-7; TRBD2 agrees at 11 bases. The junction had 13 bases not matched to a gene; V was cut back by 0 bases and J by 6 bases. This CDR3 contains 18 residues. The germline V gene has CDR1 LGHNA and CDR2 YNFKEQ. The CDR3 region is CASSQDGTSGPGGSEQYF. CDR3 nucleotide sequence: TGTGCCAGCAGCCAAGACGGGACTAGCGGCCCGGGGGGTTCCGAGCAGTACTTC.

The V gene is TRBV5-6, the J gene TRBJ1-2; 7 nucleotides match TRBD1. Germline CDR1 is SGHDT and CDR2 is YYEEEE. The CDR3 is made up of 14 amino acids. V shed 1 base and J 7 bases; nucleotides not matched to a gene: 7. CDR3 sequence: CASSLRQGEGGYTF. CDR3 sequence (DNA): TGTGCCAGCAGCTTGCGTCAGGGGGAGGGTGGCTACACCTTC.

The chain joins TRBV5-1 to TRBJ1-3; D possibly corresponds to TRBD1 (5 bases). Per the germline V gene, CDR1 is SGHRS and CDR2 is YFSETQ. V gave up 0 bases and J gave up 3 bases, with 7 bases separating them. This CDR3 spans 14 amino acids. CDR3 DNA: TGCGCCAGCAGCTTGGGAAGGGGTGGAAACACCATATATTTT. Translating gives CASSLGRGGNTIYF.

The CDR3 sequence is CASSVYRVDENYGYTF. The CDR3 DNA is TGTGCCAGCAGCGTTTACAGGGTCGACGAGAACTATGGCTACACCTTC. This chain uses TRBV7-9 with TRBJ1-2, with a weak D call TRBD1 (6 bases). CDR3 length: 16 amino acids. The V and J ends lost 5 bases and 2 bases respectively, with 18 bases between them. In germline, CDR1 is SEHNR, CDR2 FQNEAQ (reference sequence).

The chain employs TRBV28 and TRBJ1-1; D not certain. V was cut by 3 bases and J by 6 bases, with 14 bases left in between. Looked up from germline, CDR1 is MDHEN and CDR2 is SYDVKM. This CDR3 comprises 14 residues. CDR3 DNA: TGTGCCAGCAGTTTTAAAGGCTTGGGAGCTGAAGCTTTCTTT. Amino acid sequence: CASSFKGLGAEAFF.

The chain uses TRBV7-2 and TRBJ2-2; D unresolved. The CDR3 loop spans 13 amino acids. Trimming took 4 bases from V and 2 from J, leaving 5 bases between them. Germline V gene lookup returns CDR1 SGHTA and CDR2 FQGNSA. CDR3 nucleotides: TGTGCCAGCAGCTCGGTTAACACCGGGGAGCTGTTTTTT. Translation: CASSSVNTGELFF.

CDR3 DNA sequence: TGTGCCAGCAGTACCGACAGGGTACTAGCCGGTAGCAATCAGCCCCAGCATTTT. This encodes CASSTDRVLAGSNQPQHF. V gene TRBV28 combines with J gene TRBJ1-5; 7 bases map to TRBD1. V shed 5 bases and J 0 bases; nucleotides not matched to a gene: 13. The CDR3 is made up of 18 amino acids. The germline V gene encodes CDR1 MDHEN and CDR2 SYDVKM.

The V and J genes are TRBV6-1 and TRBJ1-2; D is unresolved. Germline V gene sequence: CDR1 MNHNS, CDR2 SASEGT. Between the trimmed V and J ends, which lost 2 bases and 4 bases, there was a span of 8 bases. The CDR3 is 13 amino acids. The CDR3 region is CASSERRSYGYTF. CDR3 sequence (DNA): TGTGCCAGCAGTGAACGGCGGTCCTATGGCTACACCTTC.

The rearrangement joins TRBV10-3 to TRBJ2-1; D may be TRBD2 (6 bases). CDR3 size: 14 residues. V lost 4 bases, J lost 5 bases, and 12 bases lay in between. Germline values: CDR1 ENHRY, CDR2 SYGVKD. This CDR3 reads CAISGAGQDNEQFF. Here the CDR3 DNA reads TGTGCCATCAGTGGGGCGGGGCAGGACAATGAGCAGTTCTTC.

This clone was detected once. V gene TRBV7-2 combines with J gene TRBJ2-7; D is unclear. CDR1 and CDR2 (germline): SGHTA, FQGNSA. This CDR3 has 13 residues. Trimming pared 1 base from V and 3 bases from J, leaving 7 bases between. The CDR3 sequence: CASSLGGYYEQYF. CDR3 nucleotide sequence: TGTGCCAGCAGCTTAGGTGGATACTACGAGCAGTACTTC.

Written as DNA, the CDR3 is TGCAGCGTTGTTTGGGGGTCCACCGGGGAGCTGTTTTTT. The encoded protein is CSVVWGSTGELFF. The chain combines TRBV29-1 with TRBJ2-2; D might be TRBD1 or TRBD2, each matching 5 bases. Germline V gene sequence: CDR1 SQVTM, CDR2 ANQGSEA. The CDR3 extends over 13 amino acids. The V gene lost 4 bases and the J gene lost 4 bases, with 10 bases spanning the gap.

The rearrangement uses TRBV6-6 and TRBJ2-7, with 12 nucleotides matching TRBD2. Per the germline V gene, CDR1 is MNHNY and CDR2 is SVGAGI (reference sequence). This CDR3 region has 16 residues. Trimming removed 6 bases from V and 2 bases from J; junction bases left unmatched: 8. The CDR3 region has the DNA TGTGCCAGCAGCCTCCAACTAGCGGGGGGCGCCTACGAGCAGTACTTC. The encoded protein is CASSLQLAGGAYEQYF.

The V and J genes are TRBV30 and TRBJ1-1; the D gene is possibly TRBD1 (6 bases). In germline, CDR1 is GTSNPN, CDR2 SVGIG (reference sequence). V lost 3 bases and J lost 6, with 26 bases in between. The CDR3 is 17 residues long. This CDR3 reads CAWSSRPTQGLMAEAFF. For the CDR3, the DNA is TGTGCCTGGAGCTCCCGACCAACACAGGGTCTTATGGCTGAAGCTTTCTTT.

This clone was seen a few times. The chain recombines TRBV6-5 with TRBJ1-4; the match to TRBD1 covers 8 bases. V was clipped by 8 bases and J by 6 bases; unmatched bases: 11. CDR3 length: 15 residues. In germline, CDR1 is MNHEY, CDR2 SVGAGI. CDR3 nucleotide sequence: TGTGCCAGCGAGGGACAGGCCGGCAGGGATGAAAAACTGTTTTTT. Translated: CASEGQAGRDEKLFF.

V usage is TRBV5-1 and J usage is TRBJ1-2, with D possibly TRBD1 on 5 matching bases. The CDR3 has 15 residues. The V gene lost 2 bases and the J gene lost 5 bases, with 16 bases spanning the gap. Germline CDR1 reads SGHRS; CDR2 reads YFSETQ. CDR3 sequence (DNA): TGCGCCAGCAGCTTACGTATGGGGGAACTATATGGCTACACCTTC. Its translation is CASSLRMGELYGYTF. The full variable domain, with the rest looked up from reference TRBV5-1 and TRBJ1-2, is KAGVTQTPRYLIKTRGQQVTLSCSPISGHRSVSWYQQTPGQGLQFLFEYFSETQRNKGNFPGRFSGRQFSNSRSEMNVSTLELGDSALYLCASSLRMGELYGYTFGSGTRLTVV.

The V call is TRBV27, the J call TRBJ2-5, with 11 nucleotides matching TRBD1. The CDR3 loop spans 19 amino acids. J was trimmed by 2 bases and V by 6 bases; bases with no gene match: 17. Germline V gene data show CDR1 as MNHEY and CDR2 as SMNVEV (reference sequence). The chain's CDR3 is CASSHFRFGTGGFQETQYF. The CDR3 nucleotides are TGTGCCAGCAGCCATTTTCGGTTTGGGACAGGGGGTTTTCAAGAGACCCAGTACTTC.

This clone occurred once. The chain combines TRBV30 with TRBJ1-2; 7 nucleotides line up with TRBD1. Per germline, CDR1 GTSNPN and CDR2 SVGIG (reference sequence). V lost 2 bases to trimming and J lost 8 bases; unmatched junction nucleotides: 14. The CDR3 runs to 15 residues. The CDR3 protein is CAWSQNDREVNGYTF. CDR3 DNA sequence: TGTGCCTGGAGTCAAAACGACAGGGAGGTGAACGGCTACACCTTC.

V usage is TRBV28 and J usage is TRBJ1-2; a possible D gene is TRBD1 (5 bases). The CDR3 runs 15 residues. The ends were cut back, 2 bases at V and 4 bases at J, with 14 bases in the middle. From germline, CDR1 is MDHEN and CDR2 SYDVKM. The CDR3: CASSLPDERGYGYTF. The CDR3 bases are TGTGCCAGCAGTTTACCGGACGAAAGGGGCTATGGCTACACCTTC.